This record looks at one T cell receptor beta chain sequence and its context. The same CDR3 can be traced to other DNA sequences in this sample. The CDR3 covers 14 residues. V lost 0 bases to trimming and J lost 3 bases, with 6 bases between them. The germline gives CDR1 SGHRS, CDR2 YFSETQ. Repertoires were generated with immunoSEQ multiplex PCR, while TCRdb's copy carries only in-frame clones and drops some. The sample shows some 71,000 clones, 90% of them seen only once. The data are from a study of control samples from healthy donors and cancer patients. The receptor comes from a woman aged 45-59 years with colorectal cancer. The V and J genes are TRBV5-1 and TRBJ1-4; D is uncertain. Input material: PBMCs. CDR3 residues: CASSLGWANEKLFF. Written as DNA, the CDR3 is TGCGCCAGCAGCTTGGGCTGGGCTAATGAAAAACTGTTTTTT.